The next 29 T cell receptor beta chains were all read from a single sample in a study of shared clonotypes between healthy human individuals (TCRdb year 2020). CD8 naive samples were obtained by positive selection for CCR7 among CD45RO-negative cells, yielding a CD45RA+CCR7+ population from which TemRA cells were excluded. The library was obtained by the immunoSEQ multiplex PCR assay. TCRdb stores this immuneACCESS table with in-frame sequences only. Part of the clones is absent; in the studies checked, under half of the shortfall reflects unresolved V genes, and no reason is known for the rest. Across this sample there are around 2.1 million clones, with approximately 94% seen only once. Of the sample, 1.5% to 2% is held by the ten largest clones. Source material: naive CD8+ T cells from PBMCs. The sample's cell subset or site label, in plain terms: CD45RA+CCR7+. Receptors were obtained from a man younger than 35 in good health. Some clones in this sample may be carry-over from other donors' samples.

The gene calls are TRBV27 and TRBJ2-5; TRBD2 might be the D (6 bases). There are 15 residues in the CDR3. V was cut by 8 bases and J by 2 bases, with 18 bases left in between. CDR1 MNHEY and CDR2 SMNVEV come from the germline V gene (reference sequence). For the CDR3, the DNA is TGTGCCAGCCTCCCGGTCGCTAGCGAACAAGAGACCCAGTACTTC. Encoded protein: CASLPVASEQETQYF.

This chain links TRBV7-9 with TRBJ1-1; the match to TRBD1 covers 7 bases. The germline CDR1 and CDR2 sequences are SEHNR and FQNEAQ (reference sequence). After removal of 7 bases from V and 6 bases from J, the junction contained 11 bases not matched to a gene. CDR3 length: 14 amino acids. In DNA, the CDR3 is TGTGCCAGCAATCATAACAGGGGATGGCCTGAAGCTTTCTTT. Protein product: CASNHNRGWPEAFF.

Here the CDR3 reads CASSLDGLNSPLHF. CDR3 DNA: TGTGCCAGCAGCTTAGATGGCCTTAATTCACCCCTCCACTTT. The chain is built from TRBV7-3 and TRBJ1-6; D remains ambiguous. CDR3 length: 14 amino acids. Trimming pared 2 bases from V and 6 bases from J, leaving 8 bases between. Germline V gene data show CDR1 as SGHTA and CDR2 as FQGTGA.

The rearrangement joins TRBV13 to TRBJ2-5, with 7 nucleotides matching TRBD1. The CDR3 length is 17 residues. The germline CDR1 and CDR2 sequences are PRHDT and FYEKMQ (reference sequence). After removal of 5 bases from V and 2 bases from J, the junction contained 14 bases not matched to a gene. This CDR3 is CASSHHRGDILQETQYF. The DNA of the CDR3 is TGTGCCAGCAGCCACCACAGGGGCGACATATTACAAGAGACCCAGTACTTC. The variable domain in full, completed from reference TRBV13 and TRBJ2-5, reads AAGVIQSPRHLIKEKRETATLKCYPIPRHDTVYWYQQGPGQDPQFLISFYEKMQSDKGSIPDRFSAQQFSDYHSELNMSSLELGDSALYFCASSHHRGDILQETQYFGPGTRLLVL.

The chain joins TRBV9 to TRBJ2-1, with TRBD2 matching 9 bases. Germline V lookup: CDR1 SGDLS, CDR2 YYNGEE. The CDR3 runs to 12 residues. V trimming: 4 bases; J trimming: 8 bases; junction bases outside the gene matches: 1. The DNA for the CDR3 is TGTGCCAGCAGCCGGACTAGCGATGAGCAGTTCTTC. It specifies CASSRTSDEQFF.

For this clone: Other DNA variants within this sample encode the same CDR3. This chain uses TRBV11-2 with TRBJ2-7; D unclear. The CDR3 loop spans 11 amino acids. The V gene lost 4 bases and the J gene lost 4 bases, with 5 bases spanning the gap. CDR1 is SGHAT, CDR2 FQNNGV, per germline. CDR3 coding DNA: TGTGCCAGCAGCTCCGGTTACGAGCAGTACTTC. It is translated as CASSSGYEQYF.

This chain uses TRBV5-1 with TRBJ2-7, with a tentative D call TRBD2 (5 bases). The CDR3 extends over 16 amino acids. V shed 0 bases and J shed 0 bases, with 13 bases lying between them. Germline assignment: CDR1 SGHRS and CDR2 YFSETQ. CDR3 in amino acids: CASSLGPGSVSYEQYF. The CDR3 DNA follows: TGCGCCAGCAGCTTGGGTCCGGGGTCGGTCTCCTACGAGCAGTACTTC.

The gene calls are TRBV27 and TRBJ2-7; 8 nucleotides align to TRBD2. Unmatched junction bases numbered 9, after V lost 2 bases and J lost 3 bases. Looked up from germline, CDR1 is MNHEY and CDR2 is SMNVEV (reference sequence). This CDR3 is built from 16 residues. The CDR3 DNA reads as TGTGCCAGCAGTTTAAGATCGTCGGGAGGGCTCTACGAGCAGTACTTC. This gives the protein CASSLRSSGGLYEQYF.

The chain carries TRBV19 and TRBJ1-3, with D perhaps matching TRBD1 (5 bases). V was clipped by 7 bases and J by 4 bases, with 20 bases between them. This CDR3 has 16 amino acids. The germline gives CDR1 LNHDA, CDR2 SQIVND (reference sequence). The CDR3 is CASNEGPGSGGNTIYF. Written as DNA, the CDR3 is TGTGCCAGTAATGAGGGACCGGGATCAGGAGGAAACACCATATATTTT.

In regard to this clone: The same CDR3 also results from other DNA sequences found in this sample. This rearrangement joins TRBV19 to TRBJ1-5, with 7 bases lining up with TRBD1. V was pared by 4 bases and J by 4 bases, with 4 bases of the junction left unmatched. The CDR3 contains 14 residues. Germline V CDR1 and CDR2: LNHDA, SQIVND (reference sequence). The CDR3 region is CASSSRQGNQPQHF. CDR3 sequence (DNA): TGTGCCAGTAGTAGTCGACAGGGAAATCAGCCCCAGCATTTT.

This rearrangement joins TRBV7-9 to TRBJ2-1; D may be TRBD1 (5 bases). The V and J ends lost 1 base and 3 bases respectively, with 13 bases between them. The CDR3 has 16 residues. Per the germline V gene, CDR1 is SEHNR and CDR2 is FQNEAQ (reference sequence). This CDR3 is CASSLGQGAYYNEQFF. CDR3 in DNA: TGTGCCAGCAGCTTAGGCCAGGGTGCCTACTACAATGAGCAGTTCTTC.

J is TRBJ1-3 and V is TRBV5-6; D unresolved. V lost 5 bases, J lost 0 bases, and 9 bases lay in between. Germline values: CDR1 SGHDT, CDR2 YYEEEE. This CDR3 has 14 amino acids. The CDR3 bases are TGTGCCAGCAGTCCTGACGCCTCTGGAAACACCATATATTTT. Translation gives CASSPDASGNTIYF.

The chain links TRBV5-5 to TRBJ1-2; 11 nucleotides align to TRBD1. V dropped 4 bases and J dropped 8; count of bases not matched to a gene: 10. CDR3 length: 15 amino acids. Germline V gene sequence: CDR1 SGHKS, CDR2 YYEKEE (reference sequence). The CDR3: CASSLGPGQGEGYTF. CDR3 bases: TGTGCCAGCAGCCTGGGCCCGGGACAGGGGGAGGGCTACACCTTC.

The J gene is TRBJ2-5, the V gene TRBV2; no clear D. CDR3 length: 12 residues. Germline CDR1 reads SNHLY; CDR2 reads FYNNEI. V was pared by 6 bases and J by 5 bases, with 10 bases between. CDR3 sequence reads: CASRSPGETQYF. As DNA, the CDR3 is TGTGCCAGCAGGTCCCCCGGCGAGACCCAGTACTTC.

This rearrangement joins TRBV13 to TRBJ1-1; maybe TRBD1 (5 bases). V lost 7 bases to trimming and J lost 4 bases, with 16 bases between them. Germline values: CDR1 PRHDT, CDR2 FYEKMQ (reference sequence). The CDR3 is 14 residues long. The CDR3 spells CASTVDGAVTEAFF. DNA for the CDR3: TGTGCCAGCACCGTGGACGGGGCGGTCACTGAAGCTTTCTTT.

The V gene is TRBV29-1, the J gene TRBJ1-2, with 7 bases identical to TRBD1. V shed 2 bases and J 4 bases; nucleotides not matched to a gene: 10. CDR1 is SQVTM, CDR2 ANQGSEA, per germline. CDR3 length: 15 residues. The CDR3 loop reads CSVETVVGDSYGYTF. CDR3 DNA: TGCAGCGTTGAAACGGTGGTCGGGGACAGCTATGGCTACACCTTC.

The rearrangement links TRBV9 to TRBJ2-7; D gene ambiguous. Trimming shortened V by 2 bases and J by 6 bases, and 18 bases separated the two germline ends. In germline, CDR1 is SGDLS, CDR2 YYNGEE. This CDR3 has 15 amino acids. The CDR3 DNA reads TGTGCCAGCAGCGTCTCTCTTCTTTTCTGTTGCGAGCAGTACTTC. It specifies CASSVSLLFCCEQYF.

The chain is built from TRBV7-9 and TRBJ2-1; 8 nucleotides agree with TRBD1. Unmatched junction bases numbered 10, after V lost 9 bases and J lost 0 bases. Germline CDR1 is SEHNR and CDR2 is FQNEAQ (reference sequence). CDR3 size: 16 residues. CDR3 nucleotide sequence: TGTGCCAGTTTACTTCACAGGGGGTCCTCCTACAATGAGCAGTTCTTC. It specifies CASLLHRGSSYNEQFF.

CDR3: CASSGSGTGGSVSNQPQHF. Here the CDR3 DNA reads TGTGCCAGCAGCGGTTCCGGGACAGGGGGCTCCGTGAGCAATCAGCCCCAGCATTTT. The V call is TRBV7-9, the J call TRBJ1-5, with 12 nucleotides matching TRBD1. This CDR3 comprises 19 residues. The germline V gene has CDR1 SEHNR and CDR2 FQNEAQ (reference sequence). The junction had 12 bases not matched to a gene; V was cut back by 5 bases and J by 1 base.

The rearrangement joins TRBV28 to TRBJ2-7, with D possibly matching TRBD1 (6 bases). Trimming shortened V by 4 bases and J by 5 bases, and 30 bases separated the two germline ends. CDR3 size: 19 residues. Germline loops: CDR1 MDHEN, CDR2 SYDVKM. Here the CDR3 reads CASSSLTYTGTLSGNEQYF. The DNA for the CDR3 is TGTGCCAGCAGTTCCCTAACTTATACCGGGACATTAAGCGGCAACGAGCAGTACTTC.

The chain couples TRBV7-2 to TRBJ2-7; 9 bases align to TRBD1. The V segment lost 2 bases and the J segment 4 bases; nucleotides outside the gene matches: 3. This CDR3 contains 14 residues. Germline-derived CDR1 and CDR2 are SGHTA and FQGNSA. DNA of the CDR3: TGTGCCAGCAGCTTAATCGGACAGGGGTACGAGCAGTACTTC. Encoded protein: CASSLIGQGYEQYF.

The rearrangement joins TRBV28 to TRBJ2-1, with a possible D match to TRBD1 (7 bases). Per the germline V gene, CDR1 is MDHEN and CDR2 is SYDVKM. V lost 1 base, J lost 4 bases, and 11 bases lay in between. The CDR3 spans 15 residues. For the CDR3, the DNA is TGTGCCAGCAGTTTATCACAGGGGACTTACAATGAGCAGTTCTTC. It translates to CASSLSQGTYNEQFF.

The genes are TRBV27 and TRBJ2-7, with D unclear. The V gene lost 2 bases and the J gene lost 0 bases, with 14 bases spanning the gap. Germline CDR1 and CDR2: MNHEY and SMNVEV (reference sequence). This CDR3 is built from 16 residues. DNA of the CDR3: TGTGCCAGCAGTTTACTCCTAGGACCCCCCTCCTACGAGCAGTACTTC. It codes for CASSLLLGPPSYEQYF.

To note about this clone: The same CDR3 is also encoded by other DNA sequences in this sample. The rearrangement links TRBV7-9 to TRBJ2-7, with 7 bases aligning to TRBD1. Trimming removed 1 base from V and 3 bases from J; junction bases left unmatched: 3. The CDR3 is 14 residues long. Germline CDR1 is SEHNR and CDR2 is FQNEAQ (reference sequence). In DNA, the CDR3 is TGTGCCAGCAGCTTAGAAGGGGGCGGCTACGAGCAGTACTTC. This gives the protein CASSLEGGGYEQYF.

Note on this clone: This sample also contains other DNA sequences that code for the same CDR3. The chain employs TRBV28 and TRBJ2-1; D is uncertain. Germline values: CDR1 MDHEN, CDR2 SYDVKM. The length of the CDR3 is 12 residues. The germline V and J ends were trimmed by 2 bases and 5 bases, with 4 bases remaining between them. The CDR3 sequence: CASSLGDNEQFF. DNA of the CDR3: TGTGCCAGCAGTTTAGGGGACAATGAGCAGTTCTTC.

The V and J genes are TRBV27 and TRBJ2-1; no firm D call. Germline V gene sequence: CDR1 MNHEY, CDR2 SMNVEV (reference sequence). The CDR3 is 14 amino acids. V was pared by 3 bases and J by 0 bases, with 6 bases between. The CDR3 loop is CASSFRTSYNEQFF. In nucleotides, the CDR3 is TGTGCCAGCAGTTTTCGGACCTCCTACAATGAGCAGTTCTTC.

This chain connects TRBV2 to TRBJ2-1; 10 nucleotides align to TRBD2. The V segment lost 10 bases and the J segment 3 bases; nucleotides outside the gene matches: 6. The CDR3 sequence is 14 residues long. Looked up from germline, CDR1 is SNHLY and CDR2 is FYNNEI. DNA of the CDR3: TGTGCCACCCGGACTAGCGGAATCTACAATGAGCAGTTCTTC. This codes for CATRTSGIYNEQFF. Based on the CDR3 plus reference TRBV2 and TRBJ2-1, the full variable domain is EPEVTQTPSHQVTQMGQEVILRCVPISNHLYFYWYRQILGQKVEFLVSFYNNEISEKSEIFDDQFSVERPDGSNFTLKIRSTKLEDSAMYFCATRTSGIYNEQFFGPGTRLTVL.

V is TRBV14 and J is TRBJ2-1, with a weak D call TRBD1 (5 bases). V lost 0 bases to trimming and J lost 2 bases, with 11 bases between them. The CDR3 length is 16 residues. Germline CDR1 reads SGHDN; CDR2 reads FVKESK. CDR3 loop: CASSQEEAGPYNEQFF. The CDR3 DNA reads as TGTGCCAGCAGCCAAGAAGAGGCAGGGCCCTACAATGAGCAGTTCTTC.

This clone was detected only a few times. The J gene is TRBJ1-1, the V gene TRBV15, with unresolved D. The CDR3 extends over 14 amino acids. The V gene lost 2 bases and the J gene lost 1 base, with 8 bases spanning the gap. Germline V gene sequence: CDR1 LNHNV, CDR2 YYDKDF (reference sequence). The CDR3 region is CATSRKSENTEAFF. The CDR3 DNA is TGTGCCACCAGCAGAAAGTCTGAGAACACTGAAGCTTTCTTT.